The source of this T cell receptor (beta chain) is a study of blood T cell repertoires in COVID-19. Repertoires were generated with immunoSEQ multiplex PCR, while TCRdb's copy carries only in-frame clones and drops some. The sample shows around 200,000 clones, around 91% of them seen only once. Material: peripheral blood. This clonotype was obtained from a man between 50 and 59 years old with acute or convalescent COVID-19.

This CDR3 is CAISESIQGAATGELFF. The CDR3 region has the DNA TGTGCCATCAGTGAGTCGATCCAGGGGGCGGCCACCGGGGAGCTGTTTTTT. The rearrangement uses TRBV10-3 and TRBJ2-2; 8 nucleotides align to TRBD1. Germline V lookup: CDR1 ENHRY, CDR2 SYGVKD. The junction had 7 bases not matched to a gene; V was cut back by 0 bases and J by 4 bases. This CDR3 comprises 17 residues.